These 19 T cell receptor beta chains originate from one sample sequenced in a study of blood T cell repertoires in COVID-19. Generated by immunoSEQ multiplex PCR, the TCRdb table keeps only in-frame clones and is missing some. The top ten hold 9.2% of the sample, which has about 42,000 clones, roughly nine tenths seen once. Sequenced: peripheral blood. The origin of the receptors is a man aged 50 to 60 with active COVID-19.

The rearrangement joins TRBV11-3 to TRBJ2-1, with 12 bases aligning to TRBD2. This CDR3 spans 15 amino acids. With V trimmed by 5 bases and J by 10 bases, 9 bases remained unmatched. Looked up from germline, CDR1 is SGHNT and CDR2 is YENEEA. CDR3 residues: CASSDTSGRNSEQFF. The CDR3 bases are TGTGCCAGCAGCGATACTAGCGGGAGGAATTCGGAGCAGTTCTTC.

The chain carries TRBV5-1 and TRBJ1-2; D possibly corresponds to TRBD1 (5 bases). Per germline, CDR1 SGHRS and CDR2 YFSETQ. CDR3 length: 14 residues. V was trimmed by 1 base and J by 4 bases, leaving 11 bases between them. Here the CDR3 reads CASSLSQGGYGYTF. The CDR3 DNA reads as TGCGCCAGCAGCTTGTCGCAGGGCGGCTATGGCTACACCTTC.

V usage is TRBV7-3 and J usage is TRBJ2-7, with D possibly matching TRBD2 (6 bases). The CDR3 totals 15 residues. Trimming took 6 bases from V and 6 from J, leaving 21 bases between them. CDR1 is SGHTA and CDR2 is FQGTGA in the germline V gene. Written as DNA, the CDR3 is TGTGCCAGCAGTCAGGTGGGAGGAGGAAGCGGCGAGCAGTACTTC. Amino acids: CASSQVGGGSGEQYF.

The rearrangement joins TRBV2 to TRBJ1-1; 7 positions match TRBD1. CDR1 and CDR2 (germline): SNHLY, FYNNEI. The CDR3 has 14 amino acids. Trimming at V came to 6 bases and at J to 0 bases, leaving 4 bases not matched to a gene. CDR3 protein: CASRGQSVNTEAFF. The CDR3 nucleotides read TGTGCCAGCAGGGGACAGTCGGTGAACACTGAAGCTTTCTTT.

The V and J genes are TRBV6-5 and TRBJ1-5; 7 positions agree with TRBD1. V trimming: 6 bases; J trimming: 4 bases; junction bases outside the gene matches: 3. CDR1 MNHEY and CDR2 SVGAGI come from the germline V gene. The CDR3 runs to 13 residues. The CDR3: CASRTGSNQPQHF. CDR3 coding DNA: TGTGCCAGCAGGACAGGGTCAAATCAGCCCCAGCATTTT.

CDR3 DNA: TGTGCCAGCAGCTTGCATGCAGGGATGAACACTGAAGCTTTCTTT. Amino acid sequence: CASSLHAGMNTEAFF. V is TRBV5-6 and J is TRBJ1-1; maybe TRBD1 (5 bases). V dropped 1 base and J dropped 0 bases, with 10 bases sitting between them. The CDR3 has 15 residues. In germline, CDR1 is SGHDT, CDR2 YYEEEE.

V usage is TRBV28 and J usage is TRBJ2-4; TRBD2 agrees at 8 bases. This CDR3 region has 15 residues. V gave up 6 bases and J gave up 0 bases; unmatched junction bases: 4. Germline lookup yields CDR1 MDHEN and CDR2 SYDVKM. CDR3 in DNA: TGTGCCAGCAGCCCCGGGGGGGTAGCCAAAAACATTCAGTACTTC. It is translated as CASSPGGVAKNIQYF. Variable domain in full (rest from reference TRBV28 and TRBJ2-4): DVKVTQSSRYLVKRTGEKVFLECVQDMDHENMFWYRQDPGLGLRLIYFSYDVKMKEKGDIPEGYSVSREKKERFSLILESASTNQTSMYLCASSPGGVAKNIQYFGAGTRLSVL.

CDR3 loop: CASSSQGNTNEKLFF. The CDR3 DNA follows: TGCGCCAGCAGCTCACAGGGTAATACTAATGAAAAACTGTTTTTT. The rearrangement joins TRBV5-1 to TRBJ1-4, with D possibly TRBD1 on 6 matching bases. Germline V gene sequence: CDR1 SGHRS, CDR2 YFSETQ. Between the trimmed V and J ends, which lost 3 bases and 2 bases, there was a span of 11 bases. The CDR3 runs to 15 residues.

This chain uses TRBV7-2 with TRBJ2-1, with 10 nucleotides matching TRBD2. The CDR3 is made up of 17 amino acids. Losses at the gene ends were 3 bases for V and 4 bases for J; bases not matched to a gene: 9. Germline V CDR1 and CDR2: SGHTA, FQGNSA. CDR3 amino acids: CASSLGRLAGPYNEQFF. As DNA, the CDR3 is TGTGCCAGCAGCTTGGGGAGACTAGCGGGCCCTTACAATGAGCAGTTCTTC.

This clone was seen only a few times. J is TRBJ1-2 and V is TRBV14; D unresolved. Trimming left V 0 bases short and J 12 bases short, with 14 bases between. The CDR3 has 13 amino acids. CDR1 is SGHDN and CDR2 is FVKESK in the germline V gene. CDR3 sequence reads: CASSQDMGANHTF. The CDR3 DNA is TGTGCCAGCAGCCAAGATATGGGAGCGAATCACACCTTC.

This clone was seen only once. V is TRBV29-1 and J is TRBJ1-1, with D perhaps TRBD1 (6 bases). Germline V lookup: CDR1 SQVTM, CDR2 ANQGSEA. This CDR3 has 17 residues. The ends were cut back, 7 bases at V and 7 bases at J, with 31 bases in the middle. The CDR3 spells CSADRGGRGGRGYEAFF. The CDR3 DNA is TGCAGCGCAGACCGGGGTGGAAGGGGGGGCAGGGGCTATGAAGCTTTCTTT.

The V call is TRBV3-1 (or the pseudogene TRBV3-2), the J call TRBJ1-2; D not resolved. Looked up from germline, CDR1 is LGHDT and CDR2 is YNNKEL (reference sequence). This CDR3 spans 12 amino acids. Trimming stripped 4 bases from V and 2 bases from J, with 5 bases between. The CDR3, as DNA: TGTGCCAGCAGCCTTCTGAACTATGGCTACACCTTC. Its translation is CASSLLNYGYTF.

This CDR3 is CASSTYLTWDRTNEKLFF. The CDR3 coding sequence is TGTGCCAGTAGTACCTACCTCACCTGGGACAGAACTAATGAAAAACTGTTTTTT. The chain combines TRBV19 with TRBJ1-4, with TRBD1 matching 7 bases. Looked up from germline, CDR1 is LNHDA and CDR2 is SQIVND (reference sequence). The CDR3 has 18 amino acids. V lost 4 bases and J lost 1; bases outside the gene matches: 12. Full variable domain (missing parts from reference TRBV19 and TRBJ1-4): DGGITQSPKYLFRKEGQNVTLSCEQNLNHDAMYWYRQDPGQGLRLIYYSQIVNDFQKGDIAEGYSVSREKKESFPLTVTSAQKNPTAFYLCASSTYLTWDRTNEKLFFGSGTQLSVL.

The CDR3 sequence: CSVVRTASEQYF. For the CDR3, the DNA is TGCAGCGTTGTAAGGACAGCTAGCGAGCAGTACTTC. The chain has TRBV29-1 and TRBJ2-7; perhaps TRBD1 as D (6 bases). Germline V lookup: CDR1 SQVTM, CDR2 ANQGSEA. The CDR3 loop spans 12 amino acids. With 4 bases removed from V and 6 bases from J, the gap between germline ends came to 13 bases.

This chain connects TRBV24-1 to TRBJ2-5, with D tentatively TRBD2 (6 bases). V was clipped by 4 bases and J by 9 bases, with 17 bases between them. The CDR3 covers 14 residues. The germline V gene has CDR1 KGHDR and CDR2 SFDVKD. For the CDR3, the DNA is TGTGCCACCAGTGACCCCGGGACTTCACAGTCCCAGTACTTC. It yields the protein CATSDPGTSQSQYF.

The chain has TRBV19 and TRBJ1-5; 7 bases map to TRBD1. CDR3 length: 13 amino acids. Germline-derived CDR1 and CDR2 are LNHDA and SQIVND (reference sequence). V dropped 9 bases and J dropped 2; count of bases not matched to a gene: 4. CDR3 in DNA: TGTGCCAGCTCAACAGGGGGCAATCAGCCCCAGCATTTT. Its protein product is CASSTGGNQPQHF.

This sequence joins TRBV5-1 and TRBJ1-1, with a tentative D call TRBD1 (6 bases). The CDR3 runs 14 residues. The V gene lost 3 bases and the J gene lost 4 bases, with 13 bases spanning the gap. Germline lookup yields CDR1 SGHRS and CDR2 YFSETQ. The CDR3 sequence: CASSYTGTGTEAFF. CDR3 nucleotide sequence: TGCGCCAGCAGCTACACAGGGACGGGCACTGAAGCTTTCTTT.

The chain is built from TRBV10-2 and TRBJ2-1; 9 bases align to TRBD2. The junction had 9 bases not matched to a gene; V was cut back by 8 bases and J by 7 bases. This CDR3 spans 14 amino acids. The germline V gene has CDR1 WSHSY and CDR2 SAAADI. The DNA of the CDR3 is TGCGCCAGCGTAGCGGGAGTGGTTGGGAATGAGCAGTTCTTC. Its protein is CASVAGVVGNEQFF.

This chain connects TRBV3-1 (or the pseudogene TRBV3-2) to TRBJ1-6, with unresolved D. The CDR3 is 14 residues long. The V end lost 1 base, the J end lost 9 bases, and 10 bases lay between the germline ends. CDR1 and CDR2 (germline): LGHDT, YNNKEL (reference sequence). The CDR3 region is CASSQARRGSPLHF. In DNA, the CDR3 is TGTGCCAGCAGCCAAGCGAGGCGCGGTTCACCCCTCCACTTT.